The present T cell receptor beta chain was sequenced within a study of radiotherapy plus CTLA-4 blockade in lung cancer. Study as a whole: Of the patients, about 20% showed objective responses and around 34% attained disease control.

This clone occurred a few times. Its specificity is unknown. Study-level points and caveats: With interferon-beta, early dynamics of blood T cell clones were reported to best predict response. Expansion of tumor-derived TCR clones was observed in blood after radiotherapy plus ipilimumab.

Enrolled patients, whose metastatic non-small-cell lung cancer was chemo-refractory, received focal radiation plus CTLA-4 blockade with ipilimumab. Sequencing used immunoSEQ multiplex PCR; TCRdb keeps in-frame clones, though not all of them. The profile shows over 100,000 clones, 81% of them singletons. The CDR3 is 14 residues long. The germline V gene has CDR1 LGHNA and CDR2 YSLEER. V was pared by 1 base and J by 4 bases, with 10 bases between. Here the sequenced sample was peripheral blood, taken from a patient treated with radiotherapy plus ipilimumab. This clonotype was obtained from a human donor with non-small cell lung cancer that progressed on radiotherapy plus ipilimumab. Some clones in this sample may be carry-over from other donors' samples. The gene calls are TRBV4-3 and TRBJ1-2; D unresolved. CDR3 protein: CASSQVDTAYGYTF. In DNA form, the CDR3 reads TGCGCCAGCAGCCAAGTGGATACGGCCTATGGCTACACCTTC.